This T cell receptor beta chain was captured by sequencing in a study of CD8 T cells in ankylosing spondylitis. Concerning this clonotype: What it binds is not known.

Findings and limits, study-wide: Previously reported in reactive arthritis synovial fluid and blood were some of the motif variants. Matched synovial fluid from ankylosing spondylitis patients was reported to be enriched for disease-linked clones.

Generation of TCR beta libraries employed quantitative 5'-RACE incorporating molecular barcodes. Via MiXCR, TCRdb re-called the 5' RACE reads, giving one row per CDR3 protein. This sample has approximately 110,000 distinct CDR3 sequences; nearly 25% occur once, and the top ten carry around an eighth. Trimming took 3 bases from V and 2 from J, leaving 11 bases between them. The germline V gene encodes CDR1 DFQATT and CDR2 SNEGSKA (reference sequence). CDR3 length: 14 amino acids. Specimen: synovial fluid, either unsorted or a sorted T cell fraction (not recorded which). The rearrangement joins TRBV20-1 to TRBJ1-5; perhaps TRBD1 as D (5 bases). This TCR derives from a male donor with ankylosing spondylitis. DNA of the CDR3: TGCAGTGCTAGGGGGGGTAGTGGCAATCAGCCCCAGCATTTT. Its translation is CSARGGSGNQPQHF.